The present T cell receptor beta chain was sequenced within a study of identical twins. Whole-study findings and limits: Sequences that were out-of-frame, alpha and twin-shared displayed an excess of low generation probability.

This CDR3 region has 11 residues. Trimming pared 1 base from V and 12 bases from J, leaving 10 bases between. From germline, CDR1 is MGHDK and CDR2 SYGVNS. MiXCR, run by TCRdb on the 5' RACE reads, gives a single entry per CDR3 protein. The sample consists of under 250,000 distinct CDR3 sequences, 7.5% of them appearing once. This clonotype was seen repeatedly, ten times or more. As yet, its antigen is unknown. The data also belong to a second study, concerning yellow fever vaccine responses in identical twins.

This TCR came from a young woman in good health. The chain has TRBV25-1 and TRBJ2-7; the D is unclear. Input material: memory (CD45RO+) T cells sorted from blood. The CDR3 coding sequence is TGTGCCAGCAGTGAATTCGGACGAGGGTACTTC. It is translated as CASSEFGRGYF.